The 17 T cell receptor beta chains presented below share a single source sample, sequenced in a study of shared clonotypes between healthy human individuals. The protocol was immunoSEQ multiplex PCR, while the TCRdb copy is restricted to in-frame clones and leaves out a portion. The profile shows roughly 490,000 clones, around 80% of them singletons. Sequencing input: PBMCs. The source is a woman in her 40s in good health. Some clones in this sample may be carry-over from other donors' samples.

The chain uses TRBV5-1 and TRBJ1-2; 7 bases align to TRBD1. The CDR3 extends over 15 amino acids. Germline values: CDR1 SGHRS, CDR2 YFSETQ. Trimming took 3 bases from V and 8 from J; bases not matched to a gene: 13. CDR3 sequence reads: CASSWGGGPAYGYTF. Here the CDR3 DNA reads TGCGCCAGCAGCTGGGGAGGGGGCCCTGCTTACGGCTACACCTTC.

The chain links TRBV5-1 to TRBJ2-7, with D possibly called TRBD1 or TRBD2 (5 bases each). CDR1 SGHRS and CDR2 YFSETQ come from the germline V gene. The CDR3 length is 15 residues. The ends were cut back, 3 bases at V and 5 bases at J, with 18 bases in the middle. CDR3 in DNA: TGCGCCAGCAGCTATTACCCGGGGCAAGCAGACGAGCAGTACTTC. Protein product: CASSYYPGQADEQYF.

The chain employs TRBV9 and TRBJ2-7; no definite D call. V lost 0 bases and J 3 bases, leaving 13 bases between the germline ends. The CDR3 loop spans 15 amino acids. Germline lookup yields CDR1 SGDLS and CDR2 YYNGEE. CDR3 protein: CASSVGVRSDYEQYF. As DNA, the CDR3 is TGTGCCAGCAGCGTAGGGGTACGTTCGGACTACGAGCAGTACTTC.

This chain joins TRBV30 and TRBJ2-5; a possible D gene is TRBD2 (6 bases). CDR1 is GTSNPN and CDR2 is SVGIG in the germline V gene (reference sequence). The CDR3 covers 15 residues. Trimming stripped 3 bases from V and 6 bases from J, with 20 bases between. CDR3 amino acids: CAWREGSFPWQTQYF. CDR3 nucleotides: TGTGCCTGGAGGGAGGGGTCTTTCCCCTGGCAGACCCAGTACTTC.

This clone appeared a single time. The rearrangement joins TRBV6-5 to TRBJ1-1; unclear D gene. The ends were cut back, 2 bases at V and 1 base at J, with 5 bases in the middle. The CDR3 contains 13 residues. Germline loops: CDR1 MNHEY, CDR2 SVGAGI. For the CDR3, the DNA is TGTGCCAGCAGTTACCTGGAGAACACTGAAGCTTTCTTT. Its protein is CASSYLENTEAFF.

This clone was observed once. The genes are TRBV19 and TRBJ2-7; D may correspond to TRBD1 or TRBD2 (5 bases each). This CDR3 spans 14 amino acids. V was trimmed by 5 bases and J by 2 bases, leaving 13 bases between them. The germline CDR1 and CDR2 sequences are LNHDA and SQIVND (reference sequence). The CDR3 sequence is CASSYRDPTYEQYF. The CDR3 DNA sequence: TGTGCCAGTAGTTATCGGGACCCAACCTACGAGCAGTACTTC.

This rearrangement joins TRBV27 to TRBJ2-5; 8 bases fit TRBD2. The CDR3 loop spans 16 amino acids. The trim removed 6 bases at V and 2 bases at J, leaving 11 bases unmatched. Germline CDR1 is MNHEY and CDR2 is SMNVEV (reference sequence). The CDR3 region is CASRIGGVRGQETQYF. In DNA form, the CDR3 reads TGTGCCAGCAGAATCGGGGGGGTCAGGGGACAAGAGACCCAGTACTTC.

The chain carries TRBV27 and TRBJ2-7; D call uncertain. The CDR3 spans 13 residues. Germline CDR1 is MNHEY and CDR2 is SMNVEV (reference sequence). Between the trimmed V and J ends, which lost 3 bases and 3 bases, there was a span of 9 bases. DNA of the CDR3: TGTGCCAGCAGTTTTGGGCCGGGCTACGAGCAGTACTTC. This sequence encodes CASSFGPGYEQYF.

This clone has at least ten counts. The genes are TRBV19 and TRBJ2-3; TRBD2 agrees at 10 bases. This CDR3 spans 20 amino acids. Germline lookup yields CDR1 LNHDA and CDR2 SQIVND (reference sequence). J was trimmed by 1 base and V by 3 bases; bases with no gene match: 16. CDR3 protein: CASSIHRFLAGAVGTDTQYF. CDR3 in DNA: TGTGCCAGTAGTATTCACAGGTTTCTAGCGGGAGCCGTTGGCACAGATACGCAGTATTTT.

The genes are TRBV6-6 and TRBJ1-3; 7 positions agree with TRBD1. The CDR3 sequence is 15 residues long. V dropped 2 bases and J dropped 6; count of bases not matched to a gene: 7. CDR1 is MNHNY, CDR2 SVGAGI, per germline (reference sequence). CDR3 amino acids: CASSYRRDSENTIYF. As DNA, the CDR3 is TGTGCCAGCAGTTACCGACGGGACAGCGAAAACACCATATATTTT.

This clone came up once. As DNA, the CDR3 is TGTGCCTGGAGTACCGGGACTAGCGAGTACCAAGAGACCCAGTACTTC. Amino acids: CAWSTGTSEYQETQYF. V usage is TRBV30 and J usage is TRBJ2-5, with 10 bases identical to TRBD2. With V trimmed by 2 bases and J by 0 bases, 6 bases remained unmatched. This CDR3 comprises 16 residues. The germline CDR1 and CDR2 sequences are GTSNPN and SVGIG (reference sequence).

J is TRBJ2-3 and V is TRBV7-2, with 7 bases fitting TRBD2. J gave up 3 bases and V 1 base, and 7 bases lay outside the gene matches. The CDR3 covers 16 residues. Germline V gene data show CDR1 as SGHTA and CDR2 as FQGNSA. The CDR3 sequence is CASSLVWTGGTDTQYF. The CDR3 bases are TGTGCCAGCAGCTTAGTTTGGACGGGGGGAACAGATACGCAGTATTTT.

The V and J genes are TRBV5-1 and TRBJ2-5, with 9 nucleotides matching TRBD1. The germline V gene encodes CDR1 SGHRS and CDR2 YFSETQ. The CDR3 sequence is 16 residues long. After removal of 4 bases from V and 9 bases from J, the junction contained 16 bases not matched to a gene. CDR3 DNA sequence: TGCGCCAGCAGCGACCTACAGGGGGCGGGTGGGCCCTCCCAGTACTTC. Translated, it gives CASSDLQGAGGPSQYF.

The chain couples TRBV7-6 to TRBJ2-5; 8 bases are a match to TRBD2. Trimming at V came to 1 base and at J to 5 bases, leaving 6 bases not matched to a gene. In germline, CDR1 is SGHVS, CDR2 FNYEAQ. The CDR3 loop spans 15 amino acids. CDR3 nucleotides: TGTGCCAGCAGCTTAGAAGCGGGAGTATACGAGACCCAGTACTTC. Its translation: CASSLEAGVYETQYF.

CDR3 amino acids: CASSLRQGTEAFF. DNA for the CDR3: TGTGCCAGCAGCCTTCGACAGGGAACTGAAGCTTTCTTT. The chain couples TRBV13 to TRBJ1-1; 7 positions agree with TRBD1. The germline CDR1 and CDR2 sequences are PRHDT and FYEKMQ (reference sequence). With V trimmed by 5 bases and J by 5 bases, 5 bases remained unmatched. The CDR3 runs to 13 residues.

The chain combines TRBV11-2 with TRBJ1-3; D remains ambiguous. Trimming took off 5 bases at V and 0 bases at J, with 11 bases between the two ends. Germline V gene sequence: CDR1 SGHAT, CDR2 FQNNGV. The CDR3 totals 15 residues. The CDR3 protein is CASSPGRGSGNTIYF. The CDR3 DNA sequence: TGTGCCAGCAGCCCGGGCCGAGGCTCTGGAAACACCATATATTTT. Complete variable domain (other parts from reference TRBV11-2 and TRBJ1-3): EAGVAQSPRYKIIEKRQSVAFWCNPISGHATLYWYQQILGQGPKLLIQFQNNGVVDDSQLPKDRFSAERLKGVDSTLKIQPAKLEDSAVYLCASSPGRGSGNTIYFGEGSWLTVV.

The chain joins TRBV9 to TRBJ1-3; D is undetermined. The ends were cut back, 0 bases at V and 0 bases at J, with 7 bases in the middle. Germline CDR1 and CDR2: SGDLS and YYNGEE. The CDR3 is 15 amino acids. The chain's CDR3 is CASSVDGRSGNTIYF. DNA for the CDR3: TGTGCCAGCAGCGTAGATGGCCGCTCTGGAAACACCATATATTTT.